This note documents a single TCR beta chain sequence. This specimen comes from a study of T cell responses to AZD1222 COVID-19 vaccine. The CDR3 runs 15 residues. The ends lost 3 bases at V and 6 bases at J; junction bases unmatched: 10. Germline CDR1 MNHNS, CDR2 SASEGT. Method: immunoSEQ multiplex PCR; TCRdb's copy keeps in-frame clones and lacks some. The table has around 84,000 clones, approximately 86% seen once. The sample in question was peripheral blood, obtained on day 0 of MenACWY control vaccination. The TCR comes from an adult in good health. The chain is built from TRBV6-1 and TRBJ1-1, with 7 bases aligning to TRBD1. In DNA form, the CDR3 reads TGTGCCAGCAGTGACAGGGGGATTGTGGTGGCTGAAGCTTTCTTT. Residues: CASSDRGIVVAEAFF.